Listed below are T cell receptor beta chains from one sample, sequenced in a study of T cell responses to AZD1222 COVID-19 vaccine. The method was immunoSEQ multiplex PCR; TCRdb's version includes in-frame clones alone and lacks a portion of them. The sample contains 140,000 to 150,000 clones, roughly 88% of which appear only once. The starting material was peripheral blood, obtained on day 0 of AZD1222 vaccination. These receptors all stem from an adult in good health. The CDR3 runs from the conserved cysteine through the conserved F or W. The D gene is left open where the match is weak. Part of the rows lack a size; the others show once, few, many or a class for expanded clones.

D: -
J: TRBJ2-7
size: -
V: TRBV18
CDR3: CASSPDSSYEQYF
DNA: TGTGCCAGCTCCCCGGACAGTTCCTACGAGCAGTACTTC

D: -
J: TRBJ1-6
size: -
V: TRBV9
CDR3: CASGVGGKHDSPLHF
DNA: TGTGCCAGCGGGGTCGGAGGGAAGCACGATTCACCCCTCCACTTT

D: -
J: TRBJ1-2
size: -
V: TRBV11-3
CDR3: CASSHSRDPRQRADGYTF
DNA: TGTGCCAGCAGCCATAGTCGAGACCCCAGACAGAGGGCGGATGGCTACACCTTC

D: -
J: TRBJ2-1
size: -
V: TRBV7-8
CDR3: CASSFTGQGYNEQFF
DNA: TGTGCCAGCAGCTTTACAGGGCAAGGGTACAATGAGCAGTTCTTC

D: TRBD1
J: TRBJ1-2
size: -
V: TRBV19
CDR3: CASSTSTGLRTNGYTF
DNA: TGTGCCAGTAGTACCTCGACAGGGTTAAGGACTAATGGCTACACCTTC

D: -
J: TRBJ2-7
size: -
V: TRBV5-4
CDR3: CASSLRDEQYF
DNA: TGTGCCAGCAGCTTGCGGGACGAGCAGTACTTC

D: -
J: TRBJ1-3
size: -
V: TRBV11-2
CDR3: CASSLDRGNTIYF
DNA: TGTGCCAGCAGCTTAGACCGGGGAAACACCATATATTTT

D: TRBD1
J: TRBJ1-1
size: -
V: TRBV6-5
CDR3: CASSYETGGRTEAFF
DNA: TGTGCCAGCAGTTACGAAACAGGGGGCAGGACTGAAGCTTTCTTT

D: TRBD1
J: TRBJ1-1
size: -
V: TRBV7-2
CDR3: CASSPRTGGATEAFF
DNA: TGTGCCAGCAGCCCAAGGACAGGGGGCGCGACTGAAGCTTTCTTT

D: TRBD1
J: TRBJ2-7
size: -
V: TRBV4-3
CDR3: CASSRGQGGPYEQYF
DNA: TGCGCCAGCAGCCGCGGACAGGGGGGACCCTACGAGCAGTACTTC

D: -
J: TRBJ1-2
size: -
V: TRBV6-5
CDR3: CASSYEGFGYGYTF
DNA: TGTGCCAGCAGTTATGAGGGGTTCGGCTATGGCTACACCTTC

D: TRBD1
J: TRBJ1-2
size: -
V: TRBV6-4
CDR3: CASRPRTGTGNNYGYTF
DNA: TGTGCCAGCAGGCCTAGGACCGGGACAGGGAATAACTATGGCTACACCTTC

D: -
J: TRBJ2-3
size: -
V: TRBV5-6
CDR3: CASSLGGGVVDTQYF
DNA: TGTGCCAGCAGCTTAGGGGGCGGGGTGGTGGATACGCAGTATTTT

D: -
J: TRBJ2-2
size: once
V: TRBV9
CDR3: CASQTHGNTGELFF
DNA: TGTGCCTCTCAAACCCACGGGAACACCGGGGAGCTGTTTTTT

D: -
J: TRBJ1-1
size: -
V: TRBV4-2
CDR3: CASSQGGDQGPTEAFF
DNA: TGTGCCAGCAGCCAAGGGGGGGACCAGGGACCCACTGAAGCTTTCTTT

D: TRBD2
J: TRBJ2-5
size: -
V: TRBV27
CDR3: CASSLGTSLGWAQYF
DNA: TGTGCCAGCAGTTTAGGGACTAGCTTGGGTTGGGCCCAGTACTTC

D: -
J: TRBJ1-3
size: -
V: TRBV18
CDR3: CASSPGGAPGNTIYF
DNA: TGTGCCAGCTCACCAGGGGGGGCGCCCGGAAACACCATATATTTT

D: TRBD1
J: TRBJ2-1
size: -
V: TRBV4-2
CDR3: CASSRSLLGTGGNEQFF
DNA: TGTGCCAGCAGCCGCTCTCTTTTAGGGACAGGGGGGAATGAGCAGTTCTTC

D: -
J: TRBJ2-3
size: -
V: TRBV6-2/TRBV6-3
CDR3: CASSYSTANRATDTQYF
DNA: TGTGCCAGCAGTTACTCGACTGCGAACAGGGCCACAGATACGCAGTATTTT

D: TRBD2
J: TRBJ2-3
size: -
V: TRBV5-6
CDR3: CASSSAGGSTDTQYF
DNA: TGTGCCAGCAGCTCAGCGGGGGGAAGCACAGATACGCAGTATTTT

D: -
J: TRBJ1-1
size: -
V: TRBV5-4
CDR3: CASRDSMNTEAFF
DNA: TGTGCCAGCAGGGACAGCATGAACACTGAAGCTTTCTTT

D: TRBD1
J: TRBJ2-1
size: -
V: TRBV3-1/TRBV3-2
CDR3: CASSQGPGGSYNEQFF
DNA: TGTGCCAGCAGCCAAGGGCCAGGGGGCTCCTACAATGAGCAGTTCTTC

D: TRBD1
J: TRBJ2-4
size: once
V: TRBV15
CDR3: CATSTMGQTRAKNIQYF
DNA: TGTGCCACCAGCACTATGGGACAGACCAGAGCCAAAAACATTCAGTACTTC

D: -
J: TRBJ1-3
size: -
V: TRBV7-2
CDR3: CASSLDAPGNTIYF
DNA: TGTGCCAGCAGCTTAGACGCGCCTGGAAACACCATATATTTT

D: -
J: TRBJ2-7
size: -
V: TRBV4-2
CDR3: CASSQGSLSGGLLYEQYF
DNA: TGTGCCAGCAGCCAAGGTTCCCTTTCCGGGGGGCTACTCTACGAGCAGTACTTC

D: -
J: TRBJ2-1
size: -
V: TRBV3-1/TRBV3-2
CDR3: CASSLRGLGGSYNEQFF
DNA: TGTGCCAGCAGCCTAAGGGGTCTCGGTGGCTCCTACAATGAGCAGTTCTTC

D: TRBD2
J: TRBJ2-3
size: -
V: TRBV24-1
CDR3: CATSDPLAGGQTDTQYF
DNA: TGTGCCACCAGTGACCCCCTAGCGGGGGGGCAAACAGATACGCAGTATTTT

D: -
J: TRBJ2-1
size: -
V: TRBV2
CDR3: CASRVGRDNEQFF
DNA: TGTGCCAGCAGGGTGGGAAGAGACAATGAGCAGTTCTTC

D: TRBD2
J: TRBJ2-3
size: -
V: TRBV19
CDR3: CASKPSGGTDTQYF
DNA: TGTGCCAGTAAGCCTAGCGGCGGCACAGATACGCAGTATTTT

D: -
J: TRBJ1-3
size: few
V: TRBV6-5
CDR3: CASSYTGGPGGNTIYF
DNA: TGTGCCAGCAGTTACACCGGTGGGCCGGGAGGAAACACCATATATTTT

D: -
J: TRBJ1-5
size: -
V: TRBV12-3/TRBV12-4
CDR3: CASSLTGRQPQHF
DNA: TGTGCCAGCAGTTTAACAGGGAGGCAGCCCCAGCATTTT

D: TRBD1
J: TRBJ2-1
size: -
V: TRBV5-1
CDR3: CASSPSPTGDNEQFF
DNA: TGCGCCAGCAGCCCTTCCCCGACAGGGGACAATGAGCAGTTCTTC

D: TRBD1
J: TRBJ1-1
size: -
V: TRBV7-3
CDR3: CASSPGQGASAFF
DNA: TGTGCCAGCAGCCCCGGACAGGGGGCATCAGCTTTCTTT

D: -
J: TRBJ2-2
size: -
V: TRBV19
CDR3: CASADANTGELFF
DNA: TGTGCCAGTGCGGATGCGAACACCGGGGAGCTGTTTTTT